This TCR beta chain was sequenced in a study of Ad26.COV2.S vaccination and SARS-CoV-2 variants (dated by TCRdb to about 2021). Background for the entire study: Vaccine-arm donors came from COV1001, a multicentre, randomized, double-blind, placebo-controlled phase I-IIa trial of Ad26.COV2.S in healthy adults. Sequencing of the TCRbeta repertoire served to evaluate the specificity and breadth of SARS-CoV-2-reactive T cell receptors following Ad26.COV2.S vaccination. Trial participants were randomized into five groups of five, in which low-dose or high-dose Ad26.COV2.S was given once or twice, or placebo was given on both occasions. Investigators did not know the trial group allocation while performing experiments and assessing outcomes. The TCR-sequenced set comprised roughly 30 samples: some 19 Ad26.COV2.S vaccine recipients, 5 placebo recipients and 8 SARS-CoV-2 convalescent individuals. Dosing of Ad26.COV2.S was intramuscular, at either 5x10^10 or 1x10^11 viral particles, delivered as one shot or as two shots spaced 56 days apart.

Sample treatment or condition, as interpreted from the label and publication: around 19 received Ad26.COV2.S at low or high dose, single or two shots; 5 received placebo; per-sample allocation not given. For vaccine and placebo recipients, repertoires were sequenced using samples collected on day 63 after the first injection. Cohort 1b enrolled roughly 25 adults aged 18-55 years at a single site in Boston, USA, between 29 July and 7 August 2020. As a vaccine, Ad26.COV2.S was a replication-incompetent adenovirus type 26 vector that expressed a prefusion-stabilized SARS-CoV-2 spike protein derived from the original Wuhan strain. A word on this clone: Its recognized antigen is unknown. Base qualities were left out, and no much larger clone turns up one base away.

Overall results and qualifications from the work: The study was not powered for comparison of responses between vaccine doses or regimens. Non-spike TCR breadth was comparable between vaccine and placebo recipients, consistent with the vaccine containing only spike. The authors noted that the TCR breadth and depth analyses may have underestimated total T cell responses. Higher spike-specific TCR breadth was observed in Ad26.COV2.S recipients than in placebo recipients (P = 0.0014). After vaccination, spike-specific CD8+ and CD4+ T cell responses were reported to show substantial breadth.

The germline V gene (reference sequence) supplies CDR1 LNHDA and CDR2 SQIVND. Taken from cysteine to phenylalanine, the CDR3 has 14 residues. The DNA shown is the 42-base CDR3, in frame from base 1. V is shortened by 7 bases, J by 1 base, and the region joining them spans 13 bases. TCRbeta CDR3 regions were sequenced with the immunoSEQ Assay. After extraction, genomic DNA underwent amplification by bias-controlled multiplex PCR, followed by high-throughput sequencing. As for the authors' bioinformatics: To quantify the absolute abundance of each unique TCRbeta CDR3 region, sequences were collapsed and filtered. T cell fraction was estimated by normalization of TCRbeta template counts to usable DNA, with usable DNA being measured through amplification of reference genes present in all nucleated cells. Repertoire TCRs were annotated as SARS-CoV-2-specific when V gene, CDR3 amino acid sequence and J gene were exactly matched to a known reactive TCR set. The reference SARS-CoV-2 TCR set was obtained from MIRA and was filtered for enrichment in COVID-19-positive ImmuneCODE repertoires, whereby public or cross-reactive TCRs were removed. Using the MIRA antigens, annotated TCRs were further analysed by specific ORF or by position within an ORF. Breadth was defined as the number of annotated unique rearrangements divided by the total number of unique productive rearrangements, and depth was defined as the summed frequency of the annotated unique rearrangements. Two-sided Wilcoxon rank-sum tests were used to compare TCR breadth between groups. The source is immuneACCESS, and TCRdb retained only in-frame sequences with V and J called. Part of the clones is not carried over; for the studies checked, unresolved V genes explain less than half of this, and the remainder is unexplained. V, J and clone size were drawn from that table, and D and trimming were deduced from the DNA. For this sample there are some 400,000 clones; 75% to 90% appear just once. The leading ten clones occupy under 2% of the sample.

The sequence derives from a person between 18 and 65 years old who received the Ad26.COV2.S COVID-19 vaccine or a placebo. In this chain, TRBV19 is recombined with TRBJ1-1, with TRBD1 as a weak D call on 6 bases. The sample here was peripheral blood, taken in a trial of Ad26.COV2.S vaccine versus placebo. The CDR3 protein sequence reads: CASMVGGANTEAFF. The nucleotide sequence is TGTGCCAGTATGGTGGGGGGCGCGAACACTGAAGCTTTCTTT.